The clone carrying this T cell receptor (beta chain) was detected a few times. Its antigen is not known. Trimming pared 4 bases from V and 8 bases from J, leaving 20 bases between. The CDR3 has 14 amino acids. Germline-derived CDR1 and CDR2 are GTSNPN and SVGIG (reference sequence). Expressed TCRB transcripts were sequenced after all isolated RNA was converted to cDNA. The assay was immunoSEQ multiplex PCR, and TCRdb's table has in-frame clones only and misses some. The data show about 700,000 clones, roughly 12% seen once. This record belongs to a study of beta chain features in type 1 diabetes. Points from the study as a whole: The similarity of naive, central memory and Treg TCRB repertoires appeared greater among patients than among healthy donors. Among patients with Type 1 diabetes, TCRB CDR3s were moderately but significantly shorter in every one of the four CD4+ subsets.

The rearrangement uses TRBV30 and TRBJ1-1; unclear D gene. Material: naive CD4+ T cells from blood. The source of this sequence is a man between 18 and 35 years old with type 1 diabetes. The CDR3 region is CAWNFGAYPGEAFF. The CDR3 DNA sequence: TGTGCCTGGAATTTCGGAGCCTACCCTGGAGAAGCTTTCTTT.